Below are 25 T cell receptor beta chains sequenced from a single sample in a study of T cell repertoires in cytomegalovirus infection. TCRdb analysed the reads with MiXCR anew, one entry per CDR3 protein. The sample has about 150,000 distinct CDR3 sequences; about 31% are singletons. No cognate antigen is known for these TCRs. Material: CD8+ T cells from cultured PBMCs, obtained from culture after CMV antigen stimulation. These receptors came from a human donor in good health (CMV status not recorded). Some clones in this sample may be carry-over from other donors' samples.

The chain has TRBV18 and TRBJ1-1; D is unresolved. CDR3 length: 13 amino acids. CDR1 and CDR2 (germline): KGHSH, LQKENI. The ends were cut back, 0 bases at V and 6 bases at J, with 8 bases in the middle. In nucleotides, the CDR3 is TGTGCCAGCTCACCACCTCCAGGACCTGAAGCTTTCTTT. It translates to CASSPPPGPEAFF.

This clonotype was found many times. The J gene is TRBJ1-2, the V gene TRBV12-3 or TRBV12-4; no clear D gene. V shed 3 bases and J shed 8 bases, with 4 bases lying between them. This CDR3 contains 10 residues. The CDR3 spells CASSLGGYTF. The CDR3 DNA reads TGTGCCAGCAGTTTGGGCGGCTACACCTTC.

This clonotype was observed many times. The chain has TRBV6-1 and TRBJ2-7; D assignment may be TRBD1 or TRBD2 (6 bases each). V was shortened by 7 bases and J by 2 bases, with 15 bases between the two germline ends. This CDR3 is built from 14 residues. From germline, CDR1 is MNHNS and CDR2 SASEGT. CDR3 residues: CASTTGTATYEQYF. Here the CDR3 DNA reads TGTGCCAGCACCACAGGGACTGCCACCTACGAGCAGTACTTC.

The rearrangement links TRBV2 to TRBJ1-2; a possible D gene is TRBD1 (6 bases). The CDR3 is 16 residues long. Germline CDR1 is SNHLY and CDR2 is FYNNEI. Trimming removed 5 bases from V and 5 bases from J, with 21 bases in between. CDR3 sequence (DNA): TGTGCCAGCAGTCAGGGGAGCGGGGGCAGGTGGTATGGCTACACCTTC. Protein: CASSQGSGGRWYGYTF.

The V call is TRBV4-1, the J call TRBJ1-2; a possible D gene is TRBD1 (5 bases). Trimming pared 3 bases from V and 5 bases from J, leaving 10 bases between. The CDR3 has 13 residues. Germline V gene sequence: CDR1 MGHRA, CDR2 YSYEKL. The CDR3 bases are TGCGCCAGCAGCCAGCCGGGGGGGTATGGCTACACCTTC. It encodes CASSQPGGYGYTF.

This clonotype has at least ten counts. The rearrangement uses TRBV5-6 and TRBJ1-1, with D possibly matching TRBD1 (5 bases). CDR3 size: 16 residues. Trimming cost V 4 bases and J 1 base, with 17 bases left between them. From germline, CDR1 is SGHDT and CDR2 YYEEEE. This CDR3 reads CASSRELGRSNTEAFF. Here the CDR3 DNA reads TGTGCCAGCAGCCGTGAACTGGGGCGGTCGAACACTGAAGCTTTCTTT.

The table lists this clonotype with a few counts. The chain employs TRBV7-6 and TRBJ2-1; possible D gene TRBD1, 6 bases. Between the trimmed V and J ends, which lost 5 bases and 2 bases, there was a span of 13 bases. The germline V gene has CDR1 SGHVS and CDR2 FNYEAQ. This CDR3 is built from 15 residues. CDR3 coding DNA: TGTGCCAGCAGCCCCCGACAGGTCACCTACAATGAGCAGTTCTTC. Its translation is CASSPRQVTYNEQFF. Full variable domain (missing parts from reference TRBV7-6 and TRBJ2-1): GAGVSQSPRYKVTKRGQDVALRCDPISGHVSLYWYRQALGQGPEFLTYFNYEAQQDKSGLPNDRFSAERPEGSISTLTIQRTEQRDSAMYRCASSPRQVTYNEQFFGPGTRLTVL.

This chain joins TRBV18 and TRBJ1-2; TRBD1 matches at 10 bases. The junction had 13 bases not matched to a gene; V was cut back by 5 bases and J by 10 bases. This CDR3 contains 15 residues. Germline CDR1 is KGHSH and CDR2 is LQKENI. CDR3 DNA: TGTGCCAGCTCAAGCCTCCGGGGACAGGGGTACGCCTACACCTTC. Translating it yields CASSSLRGQGYAYTF.

The chain carries TRBV6-1 and TRBJ1-1, with D possibly matching TRBD1 (5 bases). CDR1 and CDR2 (germline): MNHNS, SASEGT. V was clipped by 3 bases and J by 6 bases, with 11 bases between them. This CDR3 is 13 amino acids long. Written as DNA, the CDR3 is TGTGCCAGCAGTGAGGGGCCCGGGGCTGAAGCTTTCTTT. Its translation: CASSEGPGAEAFF.

The DNA of the CDR3 is TGTGCCAGTAGGGTAACCTCGAACACTGAAGCTTTCTTT. It translates to CASRVTSNTEAFF. The V and J genes are TRBV19 and TRBJ1-1; D is uncertain. Trimming cost V 6 bases and J 1 base, with 9 bases left between them. The CDR3 runs to 13 residues. Germline CDR1 is LNHDA and CDR2 is SQIVND (reference sequence).

A word on this clonotype: One end of the junction does not line up with germline, which may come from a read error. The rearrangement uses TRBV11-3 and TRBJ1-3; no reliable D call. The germline CDR1 and CDR2 sequences are SGHNT and YENEEA. CDR3 size: 15 residues. The CDR3 nucleotides are TGTGCCAGCAGCTTAGTCGCAGATCGGGGAAGCACCATATATTTT. Translating it yields CASSLVADRGSTIYF.

The J gene is TRBJ2-3, the V gene TRBV6-8, with D uncertain. Trimming removed 5 bases from V and 2 bases from J, with 8 bases in between. This CDR3 comprises 13 residues. The germline CDR1 and CDR2 sequences are MNHGY and SAAAGT. The CDR3, as DNA: TGTGCCAGCAGTCCTCCAAACACAGATACGCAGTATTTT. Protein product: CASSPPNTDTQYF.

This clonotype was seen just once. The junction and the germline gene differ at one end; a read error may be behind it. The chain couples TRBV19 to TRBJ1-5; 8 nucleotides align to TRBD1. From germline, CDR1 is LNHDA and CDR2 SQIVND (reference sequence). The CDR3 extends over 15 amino acids. CDR3 in amino acids: CARSSGTGINQPQHF. DNA for the CDR3: TGTGCCCGTAGTAGCGGGACAGGAATCAATCAGCCCCAGCATTTT.

This clonotype was seen a handful of times. This rearrangement joins TRBV4-1 to TRBJ2-7; 7 bases align to TRBD1. Germline V gives CDR1 MGHRA, CDR2 YSYEKL. This CDR3 has 15 amino acids. Trimming took 1 base from V and 2 from J; bases not matched to a gene: 5. Written as DNA, the CDR3 is TGCGCCAGCAGCCAAGGAAAAGGGGGCACCTACGAGCAGTACTTC. This gives the protein CASSQGKGGTYEQYF.

The chain carries TRBV11-3 and TRBJ1-1, with 9 bases lining up with TRBD1. Germline CDR1 reads SGHNT; CDR2 reads YENEEA. With 8 bases clipped from V and 3 bases from J, the junction kept 10 bases outside the gene matches. CDR3 size: 15 residues. CDR3 protein: CASPIQGAIDTEAFF. The CDR3 DNA sequence: TGTGCCAGCCCAATACAGGGGGCGATTGACACTGAAGCTTTCTTT.

This clonotype was seen a handful of times. The CDR3 loop reads CASSDATGLRNGYTF. In nucleotides, the CDR3 is TGTGCCAGCAGTGATGCGACAGGGTTGCGGAATGGCTACACCTTC. The V gene is TRBV25-1, the J gene TRBJ1-2; 7 bases are shared with TRBD1. After removal of 3 bases from V and 6 bases from J, the junction contained 10 bases not matched to a gene. The V gene's germline CDR1 is MGHDK and CDR2 SYGVNS. The CDR3 contains 15 residues.

In DNA, the CDR3 is TGTGCCAGCAGCCTAGCGGGGGTGAATACCTTTATCGAGCAGTACTTC. As protein: CASSLAGVNTFIEQYF. The chain combines TRBV28 with TRBJ2-7; TRBD2 matches at 10 bases. This CDR3 is built from 16 residues. The germline gives CDR1 MDHEN, CDR2 SYDVKM. V trimming: 6 bases; J trimming: 6 bases; junction bases outside the gene matches: 14.

This rearrangement joins TRBV27 to TRBJ1-4, with 10 bases that match TRBD1. Germline V gives CDR1 MNHEY, CDR2 SMNVEV (reference sequence). Unmatched junction bases numbered 13, after V lost 6 bases and J lost 6 bases. This CDR3 has 17 residues. In DNA, the CDR3 is TGTGCCAGCAGCTCGGACAGGGGGATCTGGGGCTATGAAAAACTGTTTTTT. It encodes CASSSDRGIWGYEKLFF.

The chain carries TRBV11-2 and TRBJ1-5; maybe TRBD1 (6 bases). The V gene lost 5 bases and the J gene lost 2 bases, with 22 bases spanning the gap. The CDR3 consists of 18 residues. Germline CDR1 reads SGHAT; CDR2 reads FQNNGV. CDR3 in DNA: TGTGCCAGCAGCCACACCGGAAACAGGGAAGTGGGCAATCAGCCCCAGCATTTT. Translation: CASSHTGNREVGNQPQHF.

This clonotype was recorded a few times. The chain links TRBV12-3 or TRBV12-4 to TRBJ2-5, with D perhaps matching TRBD1 or TRBD2 (6 bases each). CDR3 length: 14 amino acids. V dropped 7 bases and J dropped 7 bases, with 19 bases sitting between them. The CDR3 DNA reads as TGTGCCAGCACCGGAAGGGGGGCCTCAGTGACCCAGTACTTC. The encoded protein is CASTGRGASVTQYF.

This chain links TRBV27 with TRBJ2-5; 11 nucleotides agree with TRBD1. The junction had 4 bases not matched to a gene; V was cut back by 1 base and J by 3 bases. Germline values: CDR1 MNHEY, CDR2 SMNVEV (reference sequence). The CDR3 totals 16 residues. CDR3 sequence reads: CASSLYRTGGEETQYF. CDR3 DNA sequence: TGTGCCAGCAGTTTATACCGGACAGGGGGCGAAGAGACCCAGTACTTC.

This clonotype was found a few times. This chain uses TRBV27 with TRBJ2-1, with TRBD2 identical over 9 bases. The CDR3 contains 15 residues. Germline CDR1 MNHEY, CDR2 SMNVEV (reference sequence). The J segment lost 13 bases and the V segment lost 5 bases, leaving 15 bases of the junction unmatched. The CDR3 region has the DNA TGTGCCAGCAGTCTAGGGGGGGGCGGGGGGGCGACACAGTTCTTC. As protein: CASSLGGGGGATQFF.

The sample holds a few counts of this clonotype. CDR3 in DNA: TGTGCCAGCAGCCCGGACAGGGTCGAAATGTTCTCAGATACGCAGTATTTT. Translated: CASSPDRVEMFSDTQYF. J is TRBJ2-3 and V is TRBV12-3 or TRBV12-4; 8 bases map to TRBD1. J lost 4 bases, V lost 6 bases, and 15 bases had no gene match. The CDR3 is 17 residues long.

This clonotype was detected many times. The V call is TRBV7-2, the J call TRBJ2-1; 8 bases fit TRBD1. V was clipped by 3 bases and J by 0 bases; unmatched bases: 10. This CDR3 has 18 residues. Germline V gene lookup returns CDR1 SGHTA and CDR2 FQGNSA. The CDR3 region is CASSFHRDRRSSYNEQFF. The CDR3 DNA reads TGTGCCAGCAGCTTCCACCGGGACAGGCGAAGCTCCTACAATGAGCAGTTCTTC.

The gene calls are TRBV28 and TRBJ1-6; maybe TRBD1 (5 bases). Germline values: CDR1 MDHEN, CDR2 SYDVKM. The CDR3 length is 14 residues. The ends were cut back, 8 bases at V and 9 bases at J, with 17 bases in the middle. The CDR3 sequence is CASRDFTAGSPLHF. In DNA form, the CDR3 reads TGTGCCAGCCGGGACTTTACCGCCGGTTCACCCCTCCACTTT.